This T cell receptor (beta chain) was sequenced in a study of blood T cell repertoires in COVID-19. Study at large: Sites across the United States, Italy and Spain contributed samples from acute and convalescent COVID-19.

Recovery meant two consecutive negative NP/OP PCR tests, professional clearance, or resolved symptoms. From germline, CDR1 is SGHRS and CDR2 YFSETQ. The CDR3 runs 17 residues. J gave up 2 bases and V 1 base, and 8 bases lay outside the gene matches. TCRdb's copy holds only in-frame clones and misses some; the assay was immunoSEQ multiplex PCR. Of 150,000 to 200,000 clones in the sample, roughly 82% are singletons; the top ten hold about 11%. The material sequenced was PBMCs or T cells enriched from blood (not recorded which). This receptor was taken from a man aged 35-49 years who had recovered from COVID-19. The chain recombines TRBV5-1 with TRBJ2-2, with TRBD2 identical over 7 bases. The CDR3 nucleotides read TGCGCCAGCAGCTTGATGGGGCTAGCGGTTAACACCGGGGAGCTGTTTTTT. Translated: CASSLMGLAVNTGELFF.